What follows describes a single TCR beta chain. V was pared by 6 bases and J by 0 bases, with 14 bases between. CDR3 length: 14 residues. CDR1 is SQVTM, CDR2 ANQGSEA, per germline. Source study methods: Counts of nucleated cells, estimated from reference gene primer amplification, were obtained. Method: immunoSEQ multiplex PCR; TCRdb's copy keeps in-frame clones and lacks some. V and J calls and clone size are those listed in that table; D and trimming were worked out from the DNA. Altogether around 270,000 clones are present, around 87% being singletons, with the ten largest covering 2.3%. This sample was taken from a study of blood T cell repertoires in COVID-19. Across the whole study: Acute-phase and convalescent COVID-19 samples originated in the United States, Italy and Spain. T cells, B-cell-depleted T cells, or PBMCs provided the cDNA or gDNA that served as material.

This TCR was recovered from a woman aged 45 to 65 with acute or convalescent COVID-19. Sequencing was done on a sample of peripheral blood. The rearrangement uses TRBV29-1 and TRBJ1-1, with D maybe TRBD1 (6 bases). Here the CDR3 DNA reads TGCAGCGTAGTTCCTAGGACAGTGAACACTGAAGCTTTCTTT. The encoded protein is CSVVPRTVNTEAFF.